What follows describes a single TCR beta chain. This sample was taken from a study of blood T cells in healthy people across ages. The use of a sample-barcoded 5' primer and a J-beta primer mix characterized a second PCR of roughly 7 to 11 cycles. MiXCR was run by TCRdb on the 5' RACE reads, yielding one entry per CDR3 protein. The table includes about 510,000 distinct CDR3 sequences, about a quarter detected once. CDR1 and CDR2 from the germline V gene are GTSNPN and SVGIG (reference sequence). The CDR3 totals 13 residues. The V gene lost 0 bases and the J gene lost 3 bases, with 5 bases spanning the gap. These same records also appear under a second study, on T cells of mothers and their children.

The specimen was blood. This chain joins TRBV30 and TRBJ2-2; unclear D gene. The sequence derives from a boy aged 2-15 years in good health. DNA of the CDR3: TGTGCCTGGAGTGTAAGGGACACCGGGGAGCTGTTTTTT. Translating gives CAWSVRDTGELFF.